This T cell receptor beta chain comes out of a study of CD8 T cells in ankylosing spondylitis. Whole-study results and caveats: The authors reported significant enrichment of disease-linked clones in matched ankylosing spondylitis synovial fluid.

This clonotype was seen repeatedly, ten times or more. What it recognizes is unknown. Germline lookup yields CDR1 SGHDT and CDR2 YYEEEE. The CDR3 extends over 16 amino acids. Germline trimming cut 4 bases from V and 7 bases from J; bases unmatched to any gene: 11. From the 5' RACE reads, TCRdb called clonotypes with MiXCR, one entry per CDR3 protein. The sample contains a few hundred thousand distinct CDR3 sequences, roughly a tenth of which appear only once. The source of this sequence is a male donor with ankylosing spondylitis or in good health (not recorded which). The sequencing sample was made of blood, either unsorted or a sorted T cell fraction (not recorded which). This chain uses TRBV5-6 with TRBJ2-5; 12 nucleotides agree with TRBD2. The CDR3 protein is CASSGGTSGSEWTQYF. CDR3 sequence (DNA): TGTGCCAGCAGCGGGGGGACTAGCGGGTCTGAGTGGACCCAGTACTTC.